A single sample is the source of the 10 T cell receptor beta chains below, sequenced in a study of T-cell memory formation after mild COVID-19. TCRdb independently ran MiXCR on the 5' RACE reads; one entry per CDR3 protein. This sample carries about 390,000 distinct CDR3 sequences, around a fifth of them seen once, and the ten largest clones take approximately 12%. The sample was PBMCs or a T cell subset sorted from them (not recorded which). The receptors were gathered from an adult woman who had mild COVID-19 (a few samples of this study predate the infection). Cell type and time point are not known.

The genes are TRBV2 and TRBJ2-1; TRBD2 matches at 9 bases. V gave up 0 bases and J gave up 10 bases; unmatched junction bases: 13. The CDR3 consists of 17 residues. Germline CDR1 reads SNHLY; CDR2 reads FYNNEI. CDR3 loop: CASSEAPSGTSGPEQFF. Here the CDR3 DNA reads TGTGCCAGCAGTGAAGCGCCGTCCGGAACTAGCGGGCCCGAGCAGTTCTTC.

The chain has TRBV9 and TRBJ2-7; the match to TRBD1 covers 9 bases. The germline gives CDR1 SGDLS, CDR2 YYNGEE. J lost 3 bases, V lost 4 bases, and 5 bases had no gene match. The CDR3 totals 14 residues. The CDR3 reads CASSPRDRVYEQYF. The CDR3 nucleotides read TGTGCCAGCAGCCCCCGGGACAGGGTCTACGAGCAGTACTTC.

V is TRBV20-1 and J is TRBJ2-3; D is possibly TRBD1 or TRBD2 (5 bases each). Germline CDR1 reads DFQATT; CDR2 reads SNEGSKA (reference sequence). Trimming cost V 3 bases and J 2 bases, with 18 bases left between them. The CDR3 extends over 16 amino acids. In DNA, the CDR3 is TGCAGTGCTAGTCCCCCCCGGGACGGTTTCACAGATACGCAGTATTTT. It codes for CSASPPRDGFTDTQYF.

J is TRBJ2-7 and V is TRBV12-3 or TRBV12-4; tentative D call: TRBD2 (6 bases). The CDR3 length is 11 residues. Trimming stripped 6 bases from V and 6 bases from J, with 9 bases between. The chain's CDR3 is CASSQTSEQYF. The CDR3 DNA is TGTGCCAGCAGCCAGACTAGCGAGCAGTACTTC.

V usage is TRBV20-1 and J usage is TRBJ2-5; 9 bases match TRBD2. V shed 6 bases, J shed 7 bases, and the junction held 15 bases outside the gene matches. The germline V gene has CDR1 DFQATT and CDR2 SNEGSKA (reference sequence). The length of the CDR3 is 15 residues. The CDR3 protein is CSARGSSGDPRTQYF. Here the CDR3 DNA reads TGCAGTGCCCGAGGGTCTAGCGGGGATCCAAGGACCCAGTACTTC.

V gene TRBV29-1 combines with J gene TRBJ2-3; D may be TRBD1 (5 bases). CDR1 and CDR2 (germline): SQVTM, ANQGSEA. CDR3 length: 11 residues. V dropped 7 bases and J dropped 4 bases, with 9 bases sitting between them. The chain's CDR3 is CSAGHSDTQYF. As DNA, the CDR3 is TGCAGCGCTGGACACTCAGATACGCAGTATTTT.

This clonotype has a handful of counts. The chain joins TRBV21-1 to TRBJ1-6. TRBV21-1 is a listed pseudogene. This CDR3 comprises 15 residues. Here the CDR3 reads CASSPNIGRNSPLHF. CDR3 bases: TGTGCCAGCAGCCCCAATATCGGCCGTAATTCACCCCTCCACTTT.

This clonotype was recorded many times. The chain couples TRBV12-3 or TRBV12-4 to TRBJ2-2, with 10 bases identical to TRBD2. The CDR3 extends over 21 amino acids. Trimming at V came to 4 bases and at J to 1 base, leaving 18 bases not matched to a gene. This CDR3 reads CASSSPLILAGGQLNTGELFF. The CDR3 nucleotides read TGTGCCAGCAGTTCCCCCCTAATATTAGCGGGGGGCCAACTGAACACCGGGGAGCTGTTTTTT.

This clonotype was observed a single time. The V call is TRBV25-1, the J call TRBJ1-2; 9 nucleotides align to TRBD1. The germline V gene encodes CDR1 MGHDK and CDR2 SYGVNS. The CDR3 runs to 13 residues. V was pared by 7 bases and J by 8 bases, with 8 bases of the junction left unmatched. The CDR3 DNA reads TGTGCCAGCACCGAACAGGGGGCGGAGGGCTACACCTTC. This codes for CASTEQGAEGYTF.

This clonotype was detected a few times. The gene calls are TRBV18 and TRBJ1-5, with 8 bases that match TRBD1. Losses at the gene ends were 3 bases for V and 2 bases for J; bases not matched to a gene: 15. Germline V CDR1 and CDR2: KGHSH, LQKENI. The CDR3 sequence is 19 residues long. CDR3 DNA: TGTGCCAGCTCACCCAGACCAACTACAGGGGGGATAGGCAATCAGCCCCAGCATTTT. As protein: CASSPRPTTGGIGNQPQHF.